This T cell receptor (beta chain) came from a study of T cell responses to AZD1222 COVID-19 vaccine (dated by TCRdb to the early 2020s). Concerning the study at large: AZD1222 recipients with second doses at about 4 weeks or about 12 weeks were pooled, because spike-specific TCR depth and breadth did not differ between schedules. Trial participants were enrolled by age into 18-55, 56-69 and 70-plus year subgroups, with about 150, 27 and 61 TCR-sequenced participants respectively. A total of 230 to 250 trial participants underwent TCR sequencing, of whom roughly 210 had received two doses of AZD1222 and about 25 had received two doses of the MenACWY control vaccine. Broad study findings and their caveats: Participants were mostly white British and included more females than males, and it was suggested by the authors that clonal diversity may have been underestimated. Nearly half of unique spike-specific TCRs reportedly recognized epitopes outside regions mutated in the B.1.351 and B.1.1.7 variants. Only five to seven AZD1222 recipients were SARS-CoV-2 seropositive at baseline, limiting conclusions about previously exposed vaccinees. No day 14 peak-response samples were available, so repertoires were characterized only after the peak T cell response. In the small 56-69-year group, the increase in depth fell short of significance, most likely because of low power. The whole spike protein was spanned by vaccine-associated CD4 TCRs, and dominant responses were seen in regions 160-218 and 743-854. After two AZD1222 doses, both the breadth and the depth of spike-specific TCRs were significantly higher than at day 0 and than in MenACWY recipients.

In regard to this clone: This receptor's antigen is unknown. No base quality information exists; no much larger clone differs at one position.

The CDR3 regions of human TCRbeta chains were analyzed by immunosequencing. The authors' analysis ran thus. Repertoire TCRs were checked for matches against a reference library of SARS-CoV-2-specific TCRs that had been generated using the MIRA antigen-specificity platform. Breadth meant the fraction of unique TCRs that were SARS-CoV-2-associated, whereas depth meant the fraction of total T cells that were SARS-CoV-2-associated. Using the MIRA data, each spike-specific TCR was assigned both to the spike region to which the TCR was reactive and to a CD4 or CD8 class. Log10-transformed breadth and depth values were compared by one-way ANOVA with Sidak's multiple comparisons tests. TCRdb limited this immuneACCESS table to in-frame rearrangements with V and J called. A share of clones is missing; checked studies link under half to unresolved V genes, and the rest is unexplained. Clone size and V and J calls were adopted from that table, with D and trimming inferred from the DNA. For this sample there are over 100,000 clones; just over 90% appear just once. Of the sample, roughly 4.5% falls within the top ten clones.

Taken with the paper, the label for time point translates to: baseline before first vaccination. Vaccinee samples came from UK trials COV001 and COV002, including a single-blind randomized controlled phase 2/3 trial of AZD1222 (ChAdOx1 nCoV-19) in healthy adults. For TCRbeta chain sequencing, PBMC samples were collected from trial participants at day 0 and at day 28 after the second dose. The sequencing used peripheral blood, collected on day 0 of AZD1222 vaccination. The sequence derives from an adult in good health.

CDR3 sequence: CATSDTTGITDTQYF. The nucleotides read TGTGCCACCAGTGACACGACAGGGATCACAGATACGCAGTATTTT. The chain was built from TRBV24-1 and TRBJ2-3, with 7 bases in between that match TRBD1. Taken from cysteine to phenylalanine, the CDR3 has 15 residues. Only the CDR3 part of the read is kept: 45 bases, read in frame from the first base. V is trimmed back by 4 bases and J by 2 bases, and the junction contains 5 bases that no gene match accounts for. Looking up the germline V gene yields CDR1 KGHDR and CDR2 SFDVKD.